The 9 T cell receptor beta chains below come from one sample, sequenced in a study of CD8+CD57+ T cells in acquired aplastic anemia (dated by TCRdb to between 2018 and 2020). The reads were generated on an Illumina HiSeq 2000. TCR beta VDJ combination and CDR3 sequence profiling used genomic DNA as the template. In-frame beta chains were kept once TCRdb had trimmed the public reads at Q25 with fastp and called clones with MiXCR. Each entry is one CDR3 protein sequence, shown with its most common DNA and genes. The sample table lists 42,000 or so distinct CDR3 sequences, 68% of them with a count of one. The ten largest clones represent 23% of the sample. The sequencing input was sorted CD4+, CD8+, or CD8+CD57+ T cells (not recorded which) from PBMCs. The receptors shown here come from a human donor in good health, serving as a control.

This sequence joins TRBV14 and TRBJ1-2; 8 nucleotides agree with TRBD1. CDR3 length: 14 amino acids. The J segment lost 7 bases and the V segment lost 1 base, leaving 5 bases of the junction unmatched. Germline V CDR1 and CDR2: SGHDN, FVKESK. The CDR3 nucleotides are TGTGCCAGCAGCCAAGCTAACAGGGGGTCTGGCTACACCTTC. Its protein product is CASSQANRGSGYTF.

The chain combines TRBV2 with TRBJ2-1; TRBD2 matches at 10 bases. After removal of 3 bases from V and 8 bases from J, the junction contained 13 bases not matched to a gene. The CDR3 sequence is 17 residues long. Germline-derived CDR1 and CDR2 are SNHLY and FYNNEI. The CDR3 coding sequence is TGTGCCAGCAGTGAGGGGCCTCATAGCGGGGGGTCGTATGAGCAGTTCTTC. Its protein is CASSEGPHSGGSYEQFF.

This clonotype occurred many times. This sequence joins TRBV7-9 and TRBJ1-1; 7 nucleotides line up with TRBD1. There are 16 residues in the CDR3. Germline loops: CDR1 SEHNR, CDR2 FQNEAQ (reference sequence). V gave up 0 bases and J gave up 2 bases; unmatched junction bases: 6. CDR3 DNA sequence: TGTGCCAGCAGCTTAGCGGTGACAGGGCCAAACACTGAAGCTTTCTTT. This sequence encodes CASSLAVTGPNTEAFF.

This chain links TRBV15 with TRBJ1-4, with D perhaps TRBD1 (5 bases). In germline, CDR1 is LNHNV, CDR2 YYDKDF (reference sequence). V lost 5 bases, J lost 5 bases, and 18 bases lay in between. The CDR3 length is 16 residues. The CDR3 nucleotides read TGTGCCACCAGCTCCAATTGGGGACGGGAAAATGAAAAACTGTTTTTT. It encodes CATSSNWGRENEKLFF.

The chain links TRBV19 to TRBJ1-5; D is uncertain. Germline V gives CDR1 LNHDA, CDR2 SQIVND (reference sequence). V was pared by 5 bases and J by 5 bases, with 4 bases between. CDR3 length: 11 amino acids. The CDR3 spells CASSGDQPQHF. CDR3 nucleotide sequence: TGTGCCAGTAGTGGGGATCAGCCCCAGCATTTT.

The V and J genes are TRBV4-2 and TRBJ2-7; D is possibly TRBD1 (5 bases). Trimming left V 5 bases short and J 0 bases short, with 8 bases between. Germline values: CDR1 LGHNA, CDR2 YNFKEQ. The CDR3 loop spans 13 amino acids. The CDR3 DNA follows: TGTGCCAGCAGCTTGGGGCCCTCCTACGAGCAGTACTTC. Its protein is CASSLGPSYEQYF.

This rearrangement joins TRBV24-1 to TRBJ2-7; the match to TRBD1 covers 10 bases. The germline CDR1 and CDR2 sequences are KGHDR and SFDVKD. The length of the CDR3 is 16 residues. The V segment lost 5 bases and the J segment 3 bases; nucleotides outside the gene matches: 9. The CDR3 nucleotides read TGTGCCACCAGTGCCTGGGGGACAGGGGATCACTACGAGCAGTACTTC. It codes for CATSAWGTGDHYEQYF.

This clonotype was found a few times. At one of its ends the junction is not consistent with the germline gene, which may arise from a read error. The chain carries TRBV11-2 and TRBJ2-6; D may be TRBD1 (5 bases). This CDR3 is 19 amino acids long. Per the germline V gene, CDR1 is SGHAT and CDR2 is FQNNGV. The CDR3 region has the DNA TGTACCAGCAGCTATCACCTCCTGTCCCTGTTCTCTGGGGCCAGCGTCCTGACTTTC. It translates to CTSSYHLLSLFSGASVLTF.

The chain is built from TRBV7-6 and TRBJ2-7, with D maybe TRBD1 (6 bases). Per the germline V gene, CDR1 is SGHVS and CDR2 is FNYEAQ. Between the trimmed V and J ends, which lost 6 bases and 6 bases, there was a span of 12 bases. CDR3 length: 12 residues. CDR3 sequence reads: CASSRTGREQYV. The CDR3 nucleotides read TGTGCCAGCAGTCGAACAGGGCGCGAGCAGTACGTC.